This entry lists 25 T cell receptor beta chains sequenced from one sample in a study of cytomegalovirus exposure and HLA in healthy donors (dated by TCRdb to about 2017). The protocol used for the library was the immunoSEQ multiplex PCR assay. For the multiplex PCR, a mixture combining 60 forward primers for TCR Vbeta segments and 13 reverse primers for TCR Jbeta segments was used. This is the immuneACCESS table as TCRdb keeps it, with only in-frame sequences that have V and J called. A part of the clones is gone; compared with another copy, unresolved V genes explain less than half, and the rest is unexplained. Within this sample are roughly 180,000 clones, with roughly 88% of them counted one time only. Jointly, the top ten make up about a tenth of the sample. Sequencing input: PBMCs. Receptor source: a man between 18 and 29 years old in good health and CMV-seropositive.

The chain employs TRBV28 and TRBJ2-5, with TRBD1 matching over 7 bases. The J call is uncertain, as TRBJ2-7 better fits the DNA end. This CDR3 spans 14 amino acids. CDR1 and CDR2 from the germline V gene are MDHEN and SYDVKM. The CDR3 here is CASRRTGGSYEQYF. In DNA, the CDR3 is TGTGCCAGCAGGAGGACAGGCGGGTCCTACGAGCAGTACTTC.

This clone was counted between two and nine times. The chain couples TRBV4-3 to TRBJ1-4, with 8 bases identical to TRBD1. Germline-derived CDR1 and CDR2 are LGHNA and YSLEER. The trim removed 1 base at V and 6 bases at J, leaving 13 bases unmatched. The CDR3 contains 18 residues. CDR3 DNA: TGCGCCAGCAGCCAAGTAAGAGGACAGGGAGGAGTTGATGAAAAACTGTTTTTT. Its translation is CASSQVRGQGGVDEKLFF.

The V call is TRBV19, the J call TRBJ1-1; D remains ambiguous. The germline V and J ends were trimmed by 1 base and 0 bases, with 3 bases remaining between them. The CDR3 is made up of 13 amino acids. Germline CDR1 reads LNHDA; CDR2 reads SQIVND (reference sequence). CDR3 amino acids: CASSIVMNTEAFF. CDR3 coding DNA: TGTGCCAGTAGTATAGTTATGAACACTGAAGCTTTCTTT.

This rearrangement joins TRBV5-8 to TRBJ1-4, with 7 bases fitting TRBD1. The CDR3 has 14 amino acids. V lost 4 bases and J lost 4; bases outside the gene matches: 4. Germline assignment: CDR1 SGHTS and CDR2 YDEGEE. The CDR3 DNA follows: TGTGCCAGCAGCCGGGGACAGCTTAATGAAAAACTGTTTTTT. Its protein is CASSRGQLNEKLFF.

The chain combines TRBV19 with TRBJ2-2; D call uncertain. The CDR3 contains 15 residues. V was shortened by 5 bases and J by 0 bases, with 10 bases between the two germline ends. Germline CDR1 is LNHDA and CDR2 is SQIVND (reference sequence). This CDR3 reads CASSPSTANTGELFF. Here the CDR3 DNA reads TGTGCCAGTAGTCCGTCTACCGCGAACACCGGGGAGCTGTTTTTT.

V usage is TRBV25-1 and J usage is TRBJ2-5, with D possibly matching TRBD1 (6 bases). The CDR3 totals 14 residues. V was pared by 4 bases and J by 2 bases, with 11 bases between. From germline, CDR1 is MGHDK and CDR2 SYGVNS. The chain's CDR3 is CASSAGQIQETQYF. The DNA for the CDR3 is TGTGCCAGCAGTGCCGGACAGATTCAAGAGACCCAGTACTTC.

V gene TRBV6-1 combines with J gene TRBJ2-1, with D tentatively TRBD1 (6 bases). V lost 7 bases to trimming and J lost 3 bases, with 16 bases between them. The CDR3 consists of 15 residues. CDR1 is MNHNS and CDR2 is SASEGT in the germline V gene. The CDR3 region is CASTEGTRSYNEQFF. The CDR3 nucleotides read TGTGCCAGCACCGAAGGGACACGGAGCTACAATGAGCAGTTCTTC.

The chain recombines TRBV5-8 with TRBJ2-7; 7 nucleotides align to TRBD2. With V trimmed by 3 bases and J by 4 bases, 13 bases remained unmatched. The CDR3 extends over 16 amino acids. Germline V gives CDR1 SGHTS, CDR2 YDEGEE. CDR3 nucleotides: TGTGCCAGCAGCTCCGGGGAGGGTCAAAAAGGGTACGAGCAGTACTTC. Translation gives CASSSGEGQKGYEQYF.

V gene TRBV15 combines with J gene TRBJ2-1; 14 bases agree with TRBD2. The CDR3 length is 17 residues. Germline assignment: CDR1 LNHNV and CDR2 YYDKDF (reference sequence). The J segment lost 9 bases and the V segment lost 3 bases, leaving 10 bases of the junction unmatched. For the CDR3, the DNA is TGTGCCACCAGCAGTCGATATGGACTAGCGGGGGGAGGTGAGCAGTTCTTC. This sequence encodes CATSSRYGLAGGGEQFF.

Note on this clone: Germline and junction disagree at one end, which may indicate a read error. The V gene is TRBV4-1, the J gene TRBJ1-5; weak D call: TRBD1 (5 bases). This CDR3 has 15 amino acids. In germline, CDR1 is MGHRA, CDR2 YSYEKL. Here the CDR3 DNA reads TGCGCCAGCGGCCAAGTCGGAGGGGGCAATCAGCCCCAGCATTTT. As protein: CASGQVGGGNQPQHF.

This chain joins TRBV27 and TRBJ1-4, with 8 nucleotides matching TRBD1. V was pared by 8 bases and J by 13 bases, with 6 bases of the junction left unmatched. The germline CDR1 and CDR2 sequences are MNHEY and SMNVEV (reference sequence). This CDR3 contains 11 residues. Here the CDR3 reads CASGKQGGLFF. CDR3 DNA: TGTGCCAGCGGAAAACAGGGGGGACTGTTTTTT.

The V gene is TRBV27, the J gene TRBJ1-6; 7 nucleotides agree with TRBD1. The V segment lost 7 bases and the J segment 5 bases; nucleotides outside the gene matches: 11. The CDR3 contains 16 residues. The germline V gene encodes CDR1 MNHEY and CDR2 SMNVEV (reference sequence). CDR3 in amino acids: CASKRGADRDNSPLHF. For the CDR3, the DNA is TGTGCCAGCAAACGTGGGGCTGACAGGGATAATTCACCCCTCCACTTT.

This clone has just a few counts. The chain is built from TRBV2 and TRBJ2-5; TRBD1 is a possible D gene (6 bases). Germline loops: CDR1 SNHLY, CDR2 FYNNEI. The CDR3 is 12 amino acids. V was clipped by 10 bases and J by 2 bases, with 11 bases between them. As DNA, the CDR3 is TGTGCCAAAAGGACAGTACAAGAGACCCAGTACTTC. Protein product: CAKRTVQETQYF.

The DNA of the CDR3 is TGTGCCAGCAGCCCAGGGGGCTCGATGGGCTACACCTTC. This codes for CASSPGGSMGYTF. This rearrangement joins TRBV5-4 to TRBJ1-2; 8 bases are a match to TRBD1. V was pared by 4 bases and J by 8 bases, with 7 bases of the junction left unmatched. CDR1 is SGHNT, CDR2 YYREEE, per germline (reference sequence). This CDR3 has 13 amino acids.

The chain joins TRBV27 to TRBJ1-2; the D gene is possibly TRBD1 (5 bases). Trimming removed 6 bases from V and 4 bases from J, with 18 bases in between. There are 15 residues in the CDR3. The germline V gene encodes CDR1 MNHEY and CDR2 SMNVEV (reference sequence). DNA for the CDR3: TGTGCCAGCAGCCGCGGGGGGGTCGCCAGCTATGGCTACACCTTC. Protein: CASSRGGVASYGYTF.

CDR3 protein: CAISESQGHDEQYF. Written as DNA, the CDR3 is TGTGCCATCAGTGAGTCTCAGGGCCACGACGAGCAGTACTTC. This chain joins TRBV10-3 and TRBJ2-7; D possibly corresponds to TRBD1 (5 bases). The V and J ends lost 0 bases and 5 bases respectively, with 11 bases between them. The germline gives CDR1 ENHRY, CDR2 SYGVKD. The CDR3 runs 14 residues.

The rearrangement uses TRBV28 and TRBJ1-5; D may be TRBD1 (5 bases). This CDR3 spans 16 amino acids. The V and J ends lost 7 bases and 3 bases respectively, with 19 bases between them. Germline V lookup: CDR1 MDHEN, CDR2 SYDVKM. CDR3 DNA: TGTGCCAGCAAAACTGAACAGGATTATGTCAATCAGCCCCAGCATTTT. This encodes CASKTEQDYVNQPQHF.

V usage is TRBV4-1 and J usage is TRBJ2-5, with 9 positions matching TRBD2. The ends lost 0 bases at V and 7 bases at J; junction bases unmatched: 6. Germline V lookup: CDR1 MGHRA, CDR2 YSYEKL. The CDR3 runs 15 residues. In DNA form, the CDR3 reads TGCGCCAGCAGCCAAGACGGGGCGGGGGGGTTGACCCAGTACTTC. Translated: CASSQDGAGGLTQYF.

CDR3 region: CASSVRQGDTEAFF. CDR3 nucleotide sequence: TGTGCCAGCAGTGTCAGGCAGGGCGACACTGAAGCTTTCTTT. V is TRBV6-4 and J is TRBJ1-1, with D possibly TRBD1 on 5 matching bases. Germline assignment: CDR1 MRHNA and CDR2 SNTAGT. Trimming left V 4 bases short and J 3 bases short, with 12 bases between. The CDR3 is 14 amino acids.

The genes are TRBV9 and TRBJ2-1; 10 bases are a match to TRBD2. The CDR3 totals 13 residues. The V segment lost 0 bases and the J segment 9 bases; nucleotides outside the gene matches: 0. Germline-derived CDR1 and CDR2 are SGDLS and YYNGEE. Here the CDR3 DNA reads TGTGCCAGCAGCGTAGCTAGCGGGGGTGAGCAGTTCTTC. It codes for CASSVASGGEQFF.

This chain connects TRBV10-2 to TRBJ2-7, with 8 bases that match TRBD1. Germline assignment: CDR1 WSHSY and CDR2 SAAADI. This CDR3 is 16 amino acids long. The ends lost 3 bases at V and 1 base at J; junction bases unmatched: 8. The CDR3 region is CASSESGGKWSYEQYF. CDR3 nucleotides: TGCGCCAGCAGTGAATCAGGGGGCAAGTGGTCCTACGAGCAGTACTTC.

The chain is built from TRBV6-5 and TRBJ2-3; D is perhaps TRBD2 (6 bases). The CDR3 length is 15 residues. The germline V gene encodes CDR1 MNHEY and CDR2 SVGAGI. V lost 2 bases, J lost 3 bases, and 12 bases lay in between. Here the CDR3 DNA reads TGTGCCAGCAGTTACATCTGGGCGGGAACAGATACGCAGTATTTT. It yields the protein CASSYIWAGTDTQYF.

This clone was detected only a few times. This chain uses TRBV6-6 with TRBJ2-7; D not certain. There are 11 residues in the CDR3. Trimming took off 5 bases at V and 3 bases at J, with 5 bases between the two ends. The germline CDR1 and CDR2 sequences are MNHNY and SVGAGI (reference sequence). In nucleotides, the CDR3 is TGTGCCAGCAGTGAGAGCTACGAGCAGTACTTC. Amino acids: CASSESYEQYF.

Here the CDR3 reads CASRPGGPRNEQFF. CDR3 nucleotides: TGCGCCAGCAGACCGGGGGGGCCTCGCAATGAGCAGTTCTTC. The chain carries TRBV4-1 and TRBJ2-1; 8 bases align to TRBD2. CDR3 length equals 14 residues. Germline values: CDR1 MGHRA, CDR2 YSYEKL. Trimming cost V 6 bases and J 6 bases; bases outside gene matches: 7.

The J gene is TRBJ2-5, the V gene TRBV5-1, with 8 bases fitting TRBD2. V lost 3 bases, J lost 2 bases, and 12 bases stayed unmatched. This CDR3 contains 17 residues. Germline lookup yields CDR1 SGHRS and CDR2 YFSETQ. CDR3 nucleotides: TGCGCCAGCAGCTGGACCAACGCGGGGGGTACACAAGAGACCCAGTACTTC. It codes for CASSWTNAGGTQETQYF.